The next 19 T cell receptor beta chains were all read from a single sample in a study of response to subunit inactivated influenza vaccine. TCRdb re-analysed the RT-PCR reads in MiXCR, keeping a single row per CDR3 protein. The table records around 710,000 distinct CDR3 sequences, about 15% of them present only once. The specimen comprised PBMCs from blood, sampled about 14 days before vaccination. The receptors shown here come from a man in his fifties or sixties who received an inactivated influenza vaccine.

The rearrangement uses TRBV5-6 and TRBJ2-5, with D possibly matching TRBD1 (6 bases). The CDR3 is 16 residues long. Looked up from germline, CDR1 is SGHDT and CDR2 is YYEEEE. Trimming cost V 0 bases and J 1 base, with 13 bases left between them. In DNA form, the CDR3 reads TGTGCCAGCAGCTTGGTGGCAGGGGTCGGCCAAGAGACCCAGTACTTC. This gives the protein CASSLVAGVGQETQYF.

This clonotype was detected only a few times. The V gene is TRBV20-1, the J gene TRBJ2-2; TRBD2 matches at 10 bases. CDR3 length: 16 amino acids. Germline CDR1 reads DFQATT; CDR2 reads SNEGSKA (reference sequence). The J segment lost 0 bases and the V segment lost 6 bases, leaving 7 bases of the junction unmatched. The CDR3 sequence: CSAPLAGRANTGELFF. Here the CDR3 DNA reads TGCAGTGCCCCACTAGCGGGGAGAGCGAACACCGGGGAGCTGTTTTTT.

The V and J genes are TRBV12-3 or TRBV12-4 and TRBJ1-1; D perhaps matches TRBD1 (6 bases). CDR3 length: 13 residues. With 6 bases removed from V and 4 bases from J, the gap between germline ends came to 12 bases. The CDR3 loop is CASREGGATEAFF. The DNA of the CDR3 is TGTGCCAGCAGGGAGGGGGGGGCCACTGAAGCTTTCTTT.

The CDR3 region has the DNA TGTGCCAGCAGCTTAGTGAACGTCGGGGGTGAGCAGTACTTC. Translating it yields CASSLVNVGGEQYF. This rearrangement joins TRBV7-2 to TRBJ2-7; a possible D gene is TRBD2 (6 bases). The V end lost 1 base, the J end lost 7 bases, and 14 bases lay between the germline ends. The CDR3 runs to 14 residues. Per the germline V gene, CDR1 is SGHTA and CDR2 is FQGNSA.

This clonotype occurred a few times. The genes are TRBV7-2 and TRBJ2-1; 8 positions agree with TRBD2. Losses at the gene ends were 1 base for V and 10 bases for J; bases not matched to a gene: 6. The CDR3 runs to 14 residues. The V gene's germline CDR1 is SGHTA and CDR2 FQGNSA. CDR3 protein: CASSLVRGLEEQFF. The CDR3 nucleotides are TGTGCCAGCAGCTTAGTCAGGGGACTAGAGGAGCAGTTCTTC.

The V gene is TRBV7-6, the J gene TRBJ2-7; 9 bases map to TRBD2. The CDR3 extends over 19 amino acids. V lost 5 bases to trimming and J lost 1 base; unmatched junction nucleotides: 18. The germline V gene has CDR1 SGHVS and CDR2 FNYEAQ. CDR3 amino acids: CASSLQTGTLAGASYEQYF. The CDR3 nucleotides are TGTGCCAGCAGCCTTCAGACAGGGACCTTAGCGGGAGCGTCCTACGAGCAGTACTTC.

This clonotype has more than one count but fewer than ten. The genes are TRBV20-1 and TRBJ2-7; D unclear. Deletions cut 1 base from V and 3 bases from J, with 13 bases between. CDR1 is DFQATT and CDR2 is SNEGSKA in the germline V gene (reference sequence). The CDR3 sequence is 14 residues long. As DNA, the CDR3 is TGCAGTGCTAGAGGCGAACAGCGTCTCTACGAGCAGTACTTC. This encodes CSARGEQRLYEQYF.

This chain joins TRBV6-1 and TRBJ2-6; D unresolved. V was clipped by 6 bases and J by 2 bases, with 5 bases between them. Germline V gene lookup returns CDR1 MNHNS and CDR2 SASEGT. The CDR3 covers 13 residues. The CDR3 nucleotides read TGTGCCAGCAGGCCGCCTGGGGCCAACGTCCTGACTTTC. It yields the protein CASRPPGANVLTF.

This clonotype came up many times. This chain links TRBV5-1 with TRBJ1-2; 9 bases fit TRBD1. Germline CDR1 SGHRS, CDR2 YFSETQ. This CDR3 region has 15 residues. Trimming cost V 4 bases and J 1 base; bases outside gene matches: 5. CDR3: CASSPRTGVNYGYTF. The CDR3 region has the DNA TGCGCCAGCAGCCCAAGGACAGGGGTTAACTATGGCTACACCTTC. The whole variable domain, filled in from reference TRBV5-1 and TRBJ1-2, reads KAGVTQTPRYLIKTRGQQVTLSCSPISGHRSVSWYQQTPGQGLQFLFEYFSETQRNKGNFPGRFSGRQFSNSRSEMNVSTLELGDSALYLCASSPRTGVNYGYTFGSGTRLTVV.

This clonotype was observed a handful of times. The V gene is TRBV9, the J gene TRBJ2-5; TRBD2 matches 7 bases. CDR1 and CDR2 from the germline V gene are SGDLS and YYNGEE. The CDR3 runs 18 residues. V was pared by 3 bases and J by 1 base, with 15 bases of the junction left unmatched. In DNA, the CDR3 is TGTGCCAGCAGCGGTGGCGGCCAATGGGGGGGGTTCCAAGAGACCCAGTACTTC. Translating it yields CASSGGGQWGGFQETQYF.

This clonotype was detected only a few times. The chain couples TRBV4-3 to TRBJ2-7, with D possibly TRBD2 on 5 matching bases. Germline assignment: CDR1 LGHNA and CDR2 YSLEER. This CDR3 has 15 amino acids. Trimming removed 0 bases at V and 0 bases at J, with 9 bases between. The CDR3 spells CASSQDEGISYEQYF. As DNA, the CDR3 is TGCGCCAGCAGCCAAGATGAGGGAATCTCCTACGAGCAGTACTTC.

This clonotype was observed a handful of times. This chain uses TRBV7-2 with TRBJ2-2; D is tentatively TRBD1 or TRBD2 (5 bases each). The V end lost 11 bases, the J end lost 2 bases, and 15 bases lay between the germline ends. The CDR3 is 14 amino acids. The germline gives CDR1 SGHTA, CDR2 FQGNSA. The CDR3 nucleotides are TGTGCCGGGGCTAGGGGACCAAACACCGGGGAGCTGTTTTTT. It codes for CAGARGPNTGELFF.

This clonotype was found a few times. CDR3 region: CATLGINNYGYTF. The CDR3 nucleotides read TGTGCCACACTAGGGATTAATAACTATGGCTACACCTTC. This chain uses TRBV6-1 with TRBJ1-2, with D hard to call. The CDR3 sequence is 13 residues long. CDR1 MNHNS and CDR2 SASEGT come from the germline V gene. The ends were cut back, 10 bases at V and 1 base at J, with 13 bases in the middle.

The table lists this clonotype with many counts. V and J are TRBV4-3 and TRBJ2-5, with 7 positions matching TRBD1. The CDR3 has 15 amino acids. CDR1 and CDR2 (germline): LGHNA, YSLEER. The V segment lost 0 bases and the J segment 5 bases; nucleotides outside the gene matches: 6. CDR3 in amino acids: CASSQEWQGEETQYF. In nucleotides, the CDR3 is TGCGCCAGCAGCCAAGAATGGCAGGGGGAGGAGACCCAGTACTTC.

The sample holds a few counts of this clonotype. The genes are TRBV14 and TRBJ2-7, with D perhaps matching TRBD1 or TRBD2 (5 bases each). Germline CDR1 reads SGHDN; CDR2 reads FVKESK. V lost 4 bases and J 1 base, leaving 11 bases between the germline ends. The CDR3 runs 14 residues. In DNA form, the CDR3 reads TGTGCCAGCAGCCCCGGGGCAGTTTCCTACGAGCAGTACTTC. Translation: CASSPGAVSYEQYF.

V gene TRBV6-5 combines with J gene TRBJ1-2, with 8 bases matching TRBD1. Unmatched junction bases numbered 6, after V lost 2 bases and J lost 4 bases. Per the germline V gene, CDR1 is MNHEY and CDR2 is SVGAGI. The CDR3 has 15 residues. The CDR3 reads CASSYTGTGSYGYTF. The CDR3 region has the DNA TGTGCCAGCAGTTACACCGGGACAGGATCCTATGGCTACACCTTC.

This clonotype was counted many times. The V and J genes are TRBV29-1 and TRBJ1-1; D gene uncertain. Trimming left V 4 bases short and J 0 bases short, with 15 bases between. The CDR3 sequence is 15 residues long. Per germline, CDR1 SQVTM and CDR2 ANQGSEA. The CDR3, as DNA: TGCAGCGTTGGGTATGTAGGGAGAATGAACACTGAAGCTTTCTTT. Protein sequence: CSVGYVGRMNTEAFF. Based on the CDR3 plus reference TRBV29-1 and TRBJ1-1, the full variable domain is SAVISQKPSRDICQRGTSLTIQCQVDSQVTMMFWYRQQPGQSLTLIATANQGSEATYESGFVIDKFPISRPNLTFSTLTVSNMSPEDSSIYLCSVGYVGRMNTEAFFGQGTRLTVV.

This rearrangement joins TRBV6-1 to TRBJ2-2; TRBD2 is a possible D gene (5 bases). The CDR3 runs to 13 residues. V shed 6 bases and J shed 3 bases, with 8 bases lying between them. CDR1 and CDR2 (germline): MNHNS, SASEGT. The CDR3 loop is CASRRRDTGELFF. CDR3 bases: TGTGCCAGCAGACGGCGGGACACCGGGGAGCTGTTTTTT.

This clonotype was seen more than once but under ten times. One junction end does not reproduce the germline sequence, and a read error may be involved. The chain carries TRBV25-1 and TRBJ1-2; a weak D match, TRBD1 (5 bases). From germline, CDR1 is MGHDK and CDR2 SYGVNS. The CDR3 length is 13 residues. This CDR3 is CASRATGGDSLAF. The CDR3 DNA follows: TGTGCCAGCAGAGCAACAGGAGGCGACTCCCTCGCCTTC.